This T cell receptor beta chain is drawn from a study of cytomegalovirus exposure and HLA in healthy donors. Study background: For the approximately 410 genotyped donors, more than 80% fell within the Caucasian-associated ancestry cluster. Study conclusions and caveats: Researchers reportedly found TCR beta sequences accurately predicted most subjects' HLA-A and HLA-B alleles.

Germline values: CDR1 MDHEN, CDR2 SYDVKM. The V and J ends lost 3 bases and 7 bases respectively, with 12 bases between them. The CDR3 extends over 13 amino acids. On this clone itself: Antigen: not known.

PCR primers comprised 60 Vbeta and 13 Jbeta primers. The data were produced by immunoSEQ multiplex PCR, yet TCRdb's version contains in-frame clones alone and is incomplete. The sample carries about 200,000 clones, 75% to 85% recorded once. The TCR comes from a woman aged 45-59 years in good health and CMV-seropositive. Sequenced: PBMCs. The chain uses TRBV28 and TRBJ1-2; tentative D call: TRBD1 (5 bases). This CDR3 reads CASSFRRVVGYTF. CDR3 nucleotide sequence: TGTGCCAGCAGTTTCCGCAGGGTTGTTGGCTACACCTTC.